This entry describes one T cell receptor (beta chain). Its specificity is not known. The length of the CDR3 is 15 residues. The junction had 3 bases not matched to a gene; V was cut back by 4 bases and J by 0 bases. Germline CDR1 is SEHNR and CDR2 is FQNEAQ (reference sequence). TCRdb itself ran the 5' RACE reads through MiXCR, one entry per CDR3 protein. This table holds about 470,000 distinct CDR3 sequences, 20% to 25% found once. This sample is drawn from a study of T-cell memory formation after mild COVID-19. General study points: CD4+ contracting clones lay mainly in CM and EM, CD8+ ones in EMRA. CD4/CD8 balance characterized clones contracting day 15 to 85, and CD4+ skew characterized later expanders.

The chain is built from TRBV7-9 and TRBJ1-1; 9 nucleotides match TRBD1. Sequenced material: PBMCs or a T cell subset sorted from them (not recorded which). This TCR was sampled from an adult woman who had mild COVID-19 (a few samples of this study predate the infection). Cell type and time point are not known. CDR3 residues: CASSSDRGLNTEAFF. CDR3 in DNA: TGTGCCAGCAGCTCGGACAGGGGCCTGAACACTGAAGCTTTCTTT.